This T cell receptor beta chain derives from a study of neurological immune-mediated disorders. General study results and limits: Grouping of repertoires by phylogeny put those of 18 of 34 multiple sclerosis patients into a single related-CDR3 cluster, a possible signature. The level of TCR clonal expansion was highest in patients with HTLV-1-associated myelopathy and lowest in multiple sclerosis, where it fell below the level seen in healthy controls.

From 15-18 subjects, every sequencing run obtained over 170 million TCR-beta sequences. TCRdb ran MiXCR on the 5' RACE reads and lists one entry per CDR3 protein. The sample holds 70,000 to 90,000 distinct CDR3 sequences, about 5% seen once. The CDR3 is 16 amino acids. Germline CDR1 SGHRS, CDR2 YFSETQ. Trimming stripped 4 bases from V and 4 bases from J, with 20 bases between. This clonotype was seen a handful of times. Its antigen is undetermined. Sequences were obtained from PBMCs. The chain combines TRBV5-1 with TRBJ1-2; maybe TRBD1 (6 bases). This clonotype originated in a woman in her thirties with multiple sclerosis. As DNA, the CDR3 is TGCGCCAGCAGCCTGGGTGAGGGGGGCGGAAGCTATGGCTACACCTTC. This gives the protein CASSLGEGGGSYGYTF.